The present T cell receptor beta chain was sequenced within a study of blood T cells in healthy people across ages. Broader study findings: Naive and antigen-experienced cells could not be conclusively compared, given unsorted PBMCs.

The second PCR ran about 6 to 11 cycles with a sample-barcoded 5' primer and J-beta primers. With 12 random nucleotides, a template-switch adaptor tagged each individual cDNA molecule. TCRdb re-analysed the 5' RACE reads in MiXCR, keeping a single row per CDR3 protein. The sample lists some 710,000 distinct CDR3 sequences, around a fifth occurring once. The CDR3 loop spans 14 amino acids. Trimming left V 0 bases short and J 7 bases short, with 15 bases between. CDR1 and CDR2 (germline): DFQATT, SNEGSKA (reference sequence). Regarding this clonotype: What it binds is unknown.

This TCR was sampled from a man between 65 and 79 years old in good health. The J gene is TRBJ1-1, the V gene TRBV20-1, with D possibly matching TRBD1 (5 bases). Sequencing used blood. The CDR3 sequence: CSARDLRGYGEAFF. DNA of the CDR3: TGCAGTGCTAGAGATCTTAGGGGTTACGGTGAAGCTTTCTTT.